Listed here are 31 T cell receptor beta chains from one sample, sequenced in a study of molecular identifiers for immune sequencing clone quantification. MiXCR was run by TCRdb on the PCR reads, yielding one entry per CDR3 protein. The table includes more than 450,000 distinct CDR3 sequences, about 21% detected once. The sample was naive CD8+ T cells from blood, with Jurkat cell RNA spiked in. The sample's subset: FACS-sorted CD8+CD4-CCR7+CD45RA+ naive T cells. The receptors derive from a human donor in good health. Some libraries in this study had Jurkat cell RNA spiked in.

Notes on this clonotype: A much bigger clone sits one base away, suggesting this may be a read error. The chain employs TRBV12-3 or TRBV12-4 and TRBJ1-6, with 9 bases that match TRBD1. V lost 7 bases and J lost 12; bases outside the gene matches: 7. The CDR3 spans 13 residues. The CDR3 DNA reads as TGTGCCAGCAAGGACAGGGGAAGTTTACCCCTCCACTTT. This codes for CASKDRGSLPLHF.

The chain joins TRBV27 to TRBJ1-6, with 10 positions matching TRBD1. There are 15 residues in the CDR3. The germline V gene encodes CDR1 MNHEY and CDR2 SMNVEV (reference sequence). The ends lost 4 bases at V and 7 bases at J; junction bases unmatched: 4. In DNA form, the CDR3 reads TGTGCCAGCAGTTGGACAGGGGGTCCAAATTCACCCCTCCACTTT. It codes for CASSWTGGPNSPLHF.

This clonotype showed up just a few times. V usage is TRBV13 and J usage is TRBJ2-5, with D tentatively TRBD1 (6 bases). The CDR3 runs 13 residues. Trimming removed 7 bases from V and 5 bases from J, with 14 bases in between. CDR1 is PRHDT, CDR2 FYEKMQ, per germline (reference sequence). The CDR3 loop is CASNAQGDETQYF. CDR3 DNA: TGTGCCAGCAACGCACAGGGCGACGAGACCCAGTACTTC.

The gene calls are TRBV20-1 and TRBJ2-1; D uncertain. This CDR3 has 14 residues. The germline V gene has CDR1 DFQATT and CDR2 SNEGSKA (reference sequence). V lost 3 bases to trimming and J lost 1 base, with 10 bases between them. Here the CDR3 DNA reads TGCAGTGCTAGGACTCGGGCGTCCTACAATGAGCAGTTCTTC. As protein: CSARTRASYNEQFF.

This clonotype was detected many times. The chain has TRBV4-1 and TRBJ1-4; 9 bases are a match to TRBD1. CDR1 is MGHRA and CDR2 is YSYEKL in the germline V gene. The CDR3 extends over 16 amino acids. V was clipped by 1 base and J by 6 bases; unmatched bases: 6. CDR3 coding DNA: TGCGCCAGCAGCCAAGGGACAGGGGCCCCTCATGAAAAACTGTTTTTT. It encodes CASSQGTGAPHEKLFF.

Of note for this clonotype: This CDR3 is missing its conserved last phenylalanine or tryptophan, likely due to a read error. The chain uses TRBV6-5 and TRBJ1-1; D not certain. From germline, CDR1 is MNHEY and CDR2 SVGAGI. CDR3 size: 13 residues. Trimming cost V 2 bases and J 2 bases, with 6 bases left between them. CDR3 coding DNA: TGTGCCAGCAGTTACGAGTCTAACACTGAAGCTTTCCTT. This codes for CASSYESNTEAFL.

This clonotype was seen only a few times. The CDR3 is CASSYRLGRNTGELFF. The CDR3 bases are TGTGCCAGCAGTTACAGACTAGGGAGAAACACCGGGGAGCTGTTTTTT. The chain carries TRBV12-3 or TRBV12-4 and TRBJ2-2; D might be TRBD2 (6 bases). The CDR3 has 16 residues. V lost 4 bases and J lost 2, with 14 bases in between.

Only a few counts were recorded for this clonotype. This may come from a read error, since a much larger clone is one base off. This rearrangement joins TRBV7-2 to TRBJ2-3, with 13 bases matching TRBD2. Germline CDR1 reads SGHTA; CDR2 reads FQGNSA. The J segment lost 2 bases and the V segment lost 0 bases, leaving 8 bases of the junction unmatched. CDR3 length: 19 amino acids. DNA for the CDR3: TGTGCCAGCAGCTTAGCGCCGGGACTAGCGGGGAGGCCCACAGATACGCAGTATTTT. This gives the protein CASSLAPGLAGRPTDTQYF.

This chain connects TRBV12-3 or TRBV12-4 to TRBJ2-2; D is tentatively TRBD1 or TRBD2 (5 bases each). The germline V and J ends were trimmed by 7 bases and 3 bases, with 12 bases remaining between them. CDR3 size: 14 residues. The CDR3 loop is CASKSLGHTGELFF. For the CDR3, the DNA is TGTGCCAGCAAAAGTTTGGGACACACCGGGGAGCTGTTTTTT.

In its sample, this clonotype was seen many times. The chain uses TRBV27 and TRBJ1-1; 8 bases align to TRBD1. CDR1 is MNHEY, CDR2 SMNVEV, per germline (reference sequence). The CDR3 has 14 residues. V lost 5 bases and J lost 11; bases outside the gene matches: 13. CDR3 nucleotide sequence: TGTGCCAGCAGTCCTAACCCCGACAGGGGAGAGGCTTTCTTT. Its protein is CASSPNPDRGEAFF.

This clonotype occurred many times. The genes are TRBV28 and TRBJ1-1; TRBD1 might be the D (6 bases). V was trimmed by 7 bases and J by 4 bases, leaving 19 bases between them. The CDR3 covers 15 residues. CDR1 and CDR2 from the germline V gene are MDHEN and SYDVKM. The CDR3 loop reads CASTLRGSRGTEAFF. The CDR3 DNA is TGTGCCAGCACCTTGAGGGGGAGTAGAGGCACTGAAGCTTTCTTT.

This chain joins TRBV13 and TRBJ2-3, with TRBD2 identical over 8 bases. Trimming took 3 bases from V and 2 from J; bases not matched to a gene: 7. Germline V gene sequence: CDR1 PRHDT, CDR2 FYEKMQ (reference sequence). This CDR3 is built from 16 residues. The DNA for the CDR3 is TGTGCCAGCAGCTTGCTGCAGCGGGGGATCACAGATACGCAGTATTTT. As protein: CASSLLQRGITDTQYF.

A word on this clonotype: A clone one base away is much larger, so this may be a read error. CDR3 nucleotide sequence: TGCGCCGGCAGCTTGGGTCCCAGAACCCAAGAGACCCAGTACTTC. Residues: CAGSLGPRTQETQYF. This chain connects TRBV5-1 to TRBJ2-5, with D unclear. This CDR3 is 15 amino acids long. The germline CDR1 and CDR2 sequences are SGHRS and YFSETQ.

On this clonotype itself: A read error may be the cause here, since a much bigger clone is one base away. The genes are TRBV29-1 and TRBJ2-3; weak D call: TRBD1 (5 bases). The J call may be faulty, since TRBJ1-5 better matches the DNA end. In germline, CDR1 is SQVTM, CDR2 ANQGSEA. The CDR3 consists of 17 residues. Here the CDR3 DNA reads TGCAGCGTTGAAGAGGGGACTAGCGGGAGGTACACAGATACGCAGCATTTT. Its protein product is CSVEEGTSGRYTDTQHF.

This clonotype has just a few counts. The CDR3: CASSIGTATNQPQHF. CDR3 DNA sequence: TGTGCCAGTAGTATTGGAACAGCGACCAATCAGCCCCAGCATTTT. The chain carries TRBV19 and TRBJ1-5; D not resolved. CDR1 and CDR2 from the germline V gene are LNHDA and SQIVND (reference sequence). Trimming removed 3 bases at V and 3 bases at J, with 12 bases between. This CDR3 contains 15 residues. The entire variable domain, with the rest obtained from reference TRBV19 and TRBJ1-5, is as follows: DGGITQSPKYLFRKEGQNVTLSCEQNLNHDAMYWYRQDPGQGLRLIYYSQIVNDFQKGDIAEGYSVSREKKESFPLTVTSAQKNPTAFYLCASSIGTATNQPQHFGDGTRLSIL.

Here the CDR3 reads CASSLVADQPQHF. In DNA form, the CDR3 reads TGTGCCAGCAGTTTAGTAGCTGATCAGCCCCAGCATTTT. The chain joins TRBV12-3 or TRBV12-4 to TRBJ1-5; no reliable D call. The CDR3 runs to 13 residues. V was clipped by 1 base and J by 5 bases, with 6 bases between them.

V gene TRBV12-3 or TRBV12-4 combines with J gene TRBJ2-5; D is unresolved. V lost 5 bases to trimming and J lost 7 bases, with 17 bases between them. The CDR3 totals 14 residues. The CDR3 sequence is CASSPPLQERTQYF. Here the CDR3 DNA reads TGTGCCAGCAGTCCCCCGCTCCAAGAGAGGACCCAGTACTTC.

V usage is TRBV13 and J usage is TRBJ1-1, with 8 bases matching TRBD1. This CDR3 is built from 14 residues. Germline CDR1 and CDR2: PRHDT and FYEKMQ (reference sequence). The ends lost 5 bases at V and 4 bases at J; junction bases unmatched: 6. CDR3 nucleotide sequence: TGTGCCAGCAGCGACGAGACAGGGGTCACTGAAGCTTTCTTT. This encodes CASSDETGVTEAFF.

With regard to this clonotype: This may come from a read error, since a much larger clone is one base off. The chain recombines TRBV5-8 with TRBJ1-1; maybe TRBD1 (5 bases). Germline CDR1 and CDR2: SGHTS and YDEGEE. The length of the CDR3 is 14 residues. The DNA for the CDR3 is TGTGCCAGCAGCTTTCAGGGCCTGAACCCTGAAGCTTTCTTT. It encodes CASSFQGLNPEAFF.

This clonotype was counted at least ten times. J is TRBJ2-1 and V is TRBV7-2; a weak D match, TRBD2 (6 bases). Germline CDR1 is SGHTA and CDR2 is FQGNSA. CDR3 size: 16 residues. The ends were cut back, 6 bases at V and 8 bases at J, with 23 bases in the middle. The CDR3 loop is CASRMSGTSRVHEQFF. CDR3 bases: TGTGCCAGCAGGATGAGTGGTACTAGCCGGGTGCATGAGCAGTTCTTC.

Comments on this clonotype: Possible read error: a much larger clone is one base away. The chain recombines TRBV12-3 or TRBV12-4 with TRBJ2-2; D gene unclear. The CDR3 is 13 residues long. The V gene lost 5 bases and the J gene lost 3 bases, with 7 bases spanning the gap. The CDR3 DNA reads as TGTGCCAGCAGTCAGAAGCACACCGGGGAGCTGTTTTTT. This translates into CASSQKHTGELFF.

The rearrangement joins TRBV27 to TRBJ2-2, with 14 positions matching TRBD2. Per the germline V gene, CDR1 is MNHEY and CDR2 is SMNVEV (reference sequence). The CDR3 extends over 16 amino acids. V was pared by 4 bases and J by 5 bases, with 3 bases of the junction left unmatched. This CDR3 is CASSSGLAGGTGELFF. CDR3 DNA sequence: TGTGCCAGCAGTTCCGGACTAGCGGGGGGTACCGGGGAGCTGTTTTTT.

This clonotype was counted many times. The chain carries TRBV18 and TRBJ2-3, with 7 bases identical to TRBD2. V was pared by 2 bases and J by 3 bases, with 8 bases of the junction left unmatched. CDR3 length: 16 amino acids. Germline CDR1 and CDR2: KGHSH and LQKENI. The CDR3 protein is CASSPSAGLGTDTQYF. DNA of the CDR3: TGTGCCAGCTCACCATCAGCAGGACTAGGTACAGATACGCAGTATTTT.

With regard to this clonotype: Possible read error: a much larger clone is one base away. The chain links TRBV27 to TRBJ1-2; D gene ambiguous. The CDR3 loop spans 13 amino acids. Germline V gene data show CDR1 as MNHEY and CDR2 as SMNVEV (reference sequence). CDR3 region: CTSSSLPWDGYTF. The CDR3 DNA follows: TGTACCAGCAGTTCCCTCCCCTGGGATGGCTACACCTTC.

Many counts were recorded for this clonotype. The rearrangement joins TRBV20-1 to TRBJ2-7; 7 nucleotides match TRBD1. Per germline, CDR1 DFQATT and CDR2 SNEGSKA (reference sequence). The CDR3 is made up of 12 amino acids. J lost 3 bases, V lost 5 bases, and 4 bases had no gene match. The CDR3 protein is CSAPRTGYEQYF. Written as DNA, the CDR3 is TGCAGTGCTCCCCGGACAGGCTACGAGCAGTACTTC.

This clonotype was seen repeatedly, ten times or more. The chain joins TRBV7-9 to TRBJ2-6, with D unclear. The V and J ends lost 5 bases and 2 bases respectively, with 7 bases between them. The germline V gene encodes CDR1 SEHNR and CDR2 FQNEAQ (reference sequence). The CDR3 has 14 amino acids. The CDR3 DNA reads TGTGCCAGCAGCATTGACCCTGGGGCCAACGTCCTGACTTTC. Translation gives CASSIDPGANVLTF. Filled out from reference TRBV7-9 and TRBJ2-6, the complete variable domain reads DTGVSQNPRHKITKRGQNVTFRCDPISEHNRLYWYRQTLGQGPEFLTYFQNEAQLEKSRLLSDRFSAERPKGSFSTLEIQRTEQGDSAMYLCASSIDPGANVLTFGAGSRLTVL.

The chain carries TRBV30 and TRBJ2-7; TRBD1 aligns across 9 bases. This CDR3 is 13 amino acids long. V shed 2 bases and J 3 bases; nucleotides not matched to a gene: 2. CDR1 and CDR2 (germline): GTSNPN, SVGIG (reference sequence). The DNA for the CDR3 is TGTGCCTGGAGTACAGGGGGCTACTACGAGCAGTACTTC. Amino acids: CAWSTGGYYEQYF.

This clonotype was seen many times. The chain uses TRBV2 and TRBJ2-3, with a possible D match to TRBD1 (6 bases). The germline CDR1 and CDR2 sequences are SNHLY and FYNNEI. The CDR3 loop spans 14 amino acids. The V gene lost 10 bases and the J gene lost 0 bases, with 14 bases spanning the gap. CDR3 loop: CANRQDPSTDTQYF. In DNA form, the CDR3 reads TGTGCCAACCGACAGGACCCTAGCACAGATACGCAGTATTTT. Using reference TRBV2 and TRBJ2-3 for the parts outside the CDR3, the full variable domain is EPEVTQTPSHQVTQMGQEVILRCVPISNHLYFYWYRQILGQKVEFLVSFYNNEISEKSEIFDDQFSVERPDGSNFTLKIRSTKLEDSAMYFCANRQDPSTDTQYFGPGTRLTVL.

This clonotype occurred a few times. This CDR3 is CASSASSSGGAREQFF. The DNA of the CDR3 is TGTGCCAGCAGCGCATCGTCTAGCGGGGGGGCTAGAGAGCAGTTCTTC. This chain uses TRBV9 with TRBJ2-1; 12 bases are a match to TRBD2. The V gene end was trimmed by 3 bases and the J gene end by 10 bases; junction bases not matched to a gene: 11. The CDR3 consists of 16 residues. CDR1 and CDR2 (germline): SGDLS, YYNGEE.

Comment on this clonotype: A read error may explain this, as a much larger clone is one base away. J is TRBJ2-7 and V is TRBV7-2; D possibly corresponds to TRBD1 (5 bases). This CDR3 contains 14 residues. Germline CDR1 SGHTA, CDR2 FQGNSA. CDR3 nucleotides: TGTGCCAGCAGCTTAGTCGACAGCTCCTACAAGCAGTACTTC. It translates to CASSLVDSSYKQYF.

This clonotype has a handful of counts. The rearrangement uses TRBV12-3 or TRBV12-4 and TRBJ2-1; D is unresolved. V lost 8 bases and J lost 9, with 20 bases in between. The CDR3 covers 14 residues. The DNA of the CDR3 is TGTGCCAGCTCTACAGCTCTTCCTGTGAGTGAGCAGTTCTTC. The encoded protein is CASSTALPVSEQFF.